This TCR beta chain was observed in a study of cytomegalovirus exposure and HLA in healthy donors. Primers: 60 Vbeta forward and 13 Jbeta reverse. Sequencing used immunoSEQ multiplex PCR; TCRdb keeps in-frame clones, though not all of them. The sample contains about 130,000 clones, around three quarters of which appear only once. Sequencing was performed on PBMCs. The clonotype originates from a young man in good health.

The CDR3 region is CASSSGGYDGTEAFF. In DNA form, the CDR3 reads TGTGCCAGCAGTTCAGGGGGCTACGATGGCACTGAAGCTTTCTTT. The V gene is TRBV28, the J gene TRBJ1-1; 8 nucleotides agree with TRBD1. CDR3 size: 15 residues. Trimming cost V 4 bases and J 4 bases; bases outside gene matches: 8. Germline V gives CDR1 MDHEN, CDR2 SYDVKM.